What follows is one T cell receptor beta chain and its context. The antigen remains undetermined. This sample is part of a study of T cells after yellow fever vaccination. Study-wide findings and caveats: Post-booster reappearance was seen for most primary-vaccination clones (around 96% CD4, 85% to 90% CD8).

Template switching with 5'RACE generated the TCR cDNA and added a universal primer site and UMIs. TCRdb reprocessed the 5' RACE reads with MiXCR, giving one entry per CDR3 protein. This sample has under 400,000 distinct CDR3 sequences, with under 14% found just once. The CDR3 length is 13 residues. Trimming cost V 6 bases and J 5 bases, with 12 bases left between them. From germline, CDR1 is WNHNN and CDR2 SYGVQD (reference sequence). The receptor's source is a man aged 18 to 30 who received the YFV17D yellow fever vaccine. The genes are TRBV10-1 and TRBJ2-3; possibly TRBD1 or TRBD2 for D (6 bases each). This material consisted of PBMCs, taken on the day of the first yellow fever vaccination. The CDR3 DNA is TGCGCCAGCAGCGGGGGCCCTCGAGATACGCAGTATTTT. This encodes CASSGGPRDTQYF.